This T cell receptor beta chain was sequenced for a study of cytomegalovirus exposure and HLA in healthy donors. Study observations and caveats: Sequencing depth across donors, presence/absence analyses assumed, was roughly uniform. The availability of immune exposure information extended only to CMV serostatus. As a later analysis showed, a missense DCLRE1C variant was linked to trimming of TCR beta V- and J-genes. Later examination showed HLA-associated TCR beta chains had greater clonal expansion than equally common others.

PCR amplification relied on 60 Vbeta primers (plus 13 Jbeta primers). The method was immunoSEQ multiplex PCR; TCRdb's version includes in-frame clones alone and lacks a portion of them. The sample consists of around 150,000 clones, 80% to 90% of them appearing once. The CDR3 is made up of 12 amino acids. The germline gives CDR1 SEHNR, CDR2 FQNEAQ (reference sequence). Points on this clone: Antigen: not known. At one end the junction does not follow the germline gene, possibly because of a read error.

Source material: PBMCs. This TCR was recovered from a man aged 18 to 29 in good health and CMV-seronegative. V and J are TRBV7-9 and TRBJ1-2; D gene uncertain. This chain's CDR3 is CSSSLSNYGYTF. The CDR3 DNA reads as TGTTCCAGCAGCCTTTCCAACTATGGCTACACCTTC.